Listed here are 28 T cell receptor beta chains from one sample, sequenced in a study of technical replicates of blood from a few donors. Produced via immunoSEQ multiplex PCR; TCRdb's table is partial and in-frame only. The sample yields around 81,000 clones, nearly 97% seen once. Source material: T cells isolated from PBMCs. These receptors were collected from a human donor in good health.

The chain combines TRBV6-1 with TRBJ2-5; perhaps TRBD2 as D (6 bases). V shed 4 bases and J shed 5 bases, with 23 bases lying between them. The CDR3 covers 17 residues. Germline V lookup: CDR1 MNHNS, CDR2 SASEGT. CDR3: CASSVPLGRDPHETQYF. CDR3 DNA: TGTGCCAGCAGTGTCCCGCTTGGGCGGGACCCCCACGAGACCCAGTACTTC.

The V call is TRBV28, the J call TRBJ2-1; a weak D match, TRBD1 (5 bases). From germline, CDR1 is MDHEN and CDR2 SYDVKM. The V end lost 7 bases, the J end lost 3 bases, and 13 bases lay between the germline ends. The CDR3 spans 14 residues. The CDR3 region is CASTLGQGYNEQFF. The CDR3 bases are TGTGCCAGCACTTTGGGGCAGGGCTACAATGAGCAGTTCTTC. Full variable domain (rest looked up from reference TRBV28 and TRBJ2-1): DVKVTQSSRYLVKRTGEKVFLECVQDMDHENMFWYRQDPGLGLRLIYFSYDVKMKEKGDIPEGYSVSREKKERFSLILESASTNQTSMYLCASTLGQGYNEQFFGPGTRLTVL.

The chain has TRBV5-1 and TRBJ2-7; 8 bases are shared with TRBD2. Germline CDR1 is SGHRS and CDR2 is YFSETQ. The V segment lost 2 bases and the J segment 4 bases; nucleotides outside the gene matches: 5. The CDR3 is made up of 14 amino acids. The CDR3 bases are TGCGCCAGCAGCTTAGCTAGCGGGCTTTACGAGCAGTACTTC. Protein sequence: CASSLASGLYEQYF.

V usage is TRBV9 and J usage is TRBJ1-2; D might be TRBD1 (6 bases). The V end lost 0 bases, the J end lost 8 bases, and 17 bases lay between the germline ends. The CDR3 is 15 residues long. Germline V gives CDR1 SGDLS, CDR2 YYNGEE. For the CDR3, the DNA is TGTGCCAGCAGCGTAGAGGGCAGGGGTACGCGCGGCTACACCTTC. It translates to CASSVEGRGTRGYTF.

V gene TRBV6-1 combines with J gene TRBJ1-2; no firm D call. Trimming stripped 8 bases from V and 2 bases from J, with 9 bases between. This CDR3 region has 12 residues. Germline loops: CDR1 MNHNS, CDR2 SASEGT. The CDR3 nucleotides read TGTGCCAGCGATAGCTTAAACTATGGCTACACCTTC. It yields the protein CASDSLNYGYTF.

V and J are TRBV5-8 and TRBJ2-3; TRBD1 matches at 7 bases. CDR3 length: 15 amino acids. V gave up 4 bases and J gave up 3 bases; unmatched junction bases: 8. Germline V gene sequence: CDR1 SGHTS, CDR2 YDEGEE. The CDR3 bases are TGTGCCAGCAGCCTCGACAGGGTTAGAACAGATACGCAGTATTTT. It codes for CASSLDRVRTDTQYF.

The chain recombines TRBV2 with TRBJ2-1; a possible D gene is TRBD1 (5 bases). CDR1 SNHLY and CDR2 FYNNEI come from the germline V gene. The CDR3 extends over 14 amino acids. V was trimmed by 7 bases and J by 2 bases, leaving 12 bases between them. The DNA of the CDR3 is TGTGCCAGCAATAGGGGCGGCACCTACAATGAGCAGTTCTTC. Translating gives CASNRGGTYNEQFF.

J is TRBJ2-7 and V is TRBV6-5; weak D call: TRBD1 (6 bases). The CDR3 is 15 amino acids. CDR1 and CDR2 from the germline V gene are MNHEY and SVGAGI. Deletions cut 2 bases from V and 1 base from J, with 12 bases between. CDR3 protein: CASSYGQGHSYEQYF. CDR3 bases: TGTGCCAGCAGTTACGGGCAGGGACATTCCTACGAGCAGTACTTC.

The gene calls are TRBV19 and TRBJ1-1; 7 bases are shared with TRBD1. Germline-derived CDR1 and CDR2 are LNHDA and SQIVND (reference sequence). The CDR3 is 14 residues long. Trimming removed 4 bases from V and 3 bases from J; junction bases left unmatched: 5. The CDR3 sequence: CASSTRGLDTEAFF. CDR3 in DNA: TGTGCCAGTAGTACCAGGGGGTTGGACACTGAAGCTTTCTTT.

V gene TRBV29-1 combines with J gene TRBJ2-1, with 8 bases fitting TRBD1. The CDR3 consists of 15 residues. With V trimmed by 2 bases and J by 3 bases, 6 bases remained unmatched. The germline CDR1 and CDR2 sequences are SQVTM and ANQGSEA. In DNA form, the CDR3 reads TGCAGCGTTGAACGACGGGACAGGTACTACAATGAGCAGTTCTTC. Translating gives CSVERRDRYYNEQFF.

The gene calls are TRBV27 and TRBJ1-5; D ambiguous. This CDR3 has 14 residues. In germline, CDR1 is MNHEY, CDR2 SMNVEV (reference sequence). The V end was cut by 6 bases, the J end by 1 base, with 10 bases between. Here the CDR3 DNA reads TGTGCCAGCAGGTTACAGCGAAGCAATCAGCCCCAGCATTTT. Translation: CASRLQRSNQPQHF.

This chain uses TRBV7-9 with TRBJ1-1, with D perhaps TRBD1 (6 bases). Germline CDR1 is SEHNR and CDR2 is FQNEAQ (reference sequence). CDR3 size: 15 residues. Trimming stripped 7 bases from V and 1 base from J, with 16 bases between. The CDR3 spells CASNPWGGPNTEAFF. CDR3 nucleotide sequence: TGTGCCAGCAACCCGTGGGGGGGGCCGAACACTGAAGCTTTCTTT.

The rearrangement joins TRBV2 to TRBJ2-1, with a weak D call TRBD1 (5 bases). V was pared by 7 bases and J by 8 bases, with 18 bases between. This CDR3 spans 14 amino acids. Germline lookup yields CDR1 SNHLY and CDR2 FYNNEI. CDR3 sequence reads: CASNNYIGVDEQFF. In DNA form, the CDR3 reads TGTGCCAGCAACAACTATATAGGGGTGGATGAGCAGTTCTTC.

This rearrangement joins TRBV13 to TRBJ2-5; 13 bases map to TRBD2. Looked up from germline, CDR1 is PRHDT and CDR2 is FYEKMQ (reference sequence). This CDR3 has 16 amino acids. V trimming: 5 bases; J trimming: 5 bases; junction bases outside the gene matches: 8. The CDR3 region has the DNA TGTGCCAGCAGCCGGCAAGGGACTAGCGGGAAGGAGACCCAGTACTTC. This encodes CASSRQGTSGKETQYF.

This clone was seen a single time. The V gene is TRBV7-9, the J gene TRBJ2-7; D is ambiguous. Between the trimmed V and J ends, which lost 5 bases and 0 bases, there was a span of 11 bases. This CDR3 is built from 14 residues. Germline assignment: CDR1 SEHNR and CDR2 FQNEAQ (reference sequence). The CDR3 DNA is TGTGCCAGCAGCGGGCCACTTAGCTCCTACGAGCAGTACTTC. It codes for CASSGPLSSYEQYF.

The chain is built from TRBV9 and TRBJ1-1, with 7 positions matching TRBD1. Trimming cost V 4 bases and J 0 bases; bases outside gene matches: 3. Looked up from germline, CDR1 is SGDLS and CDR2 is YYNGEE. The CDR3 runs 14 residues. The chain's CDR3 is CASSQGDLNTEAFF. Here the CDR3 DNA reads TGTGCCAGCAGCCAGGGGGATCTGAACACTGAAGCTTTCTTT.

The chain has TRBV5-1 and TRBJ2-7; 7 bases match TRBD1. The CDR3 has 14 amino acids. The V segment lost 0 bases and the J segment 3 bases; nucleotides outside the gene matches: 3. Germline lookup yields CDR1 SGHRS and CDR2 YFSETQ. DNA of the CDR3: TGCGCCAGCAGCTTGGCCTGGACAGGCTACGAGCAGTACTTC. Translated: CASSLAWTGYEQYF.

By frequency in the sample, this clone is medium-sized. The genes are TRBV6-1 and TRBJ2-3, with 12 bases lining up with TRBD2. The trim removed 2 bases at V and 4 bases at J, leaving 1 base unmatched. There are 15 residues in the CDR3. Germline V lookup: CDR1 MNHNS, CDR2 SASEGT. CDR3 in DNA: TGTGCCAGCAGTGAACTAGCGGGAGGGCCAGATACGCAGTATTTT. Amino acid sequence: CASSELAGGPDTQYF.

The chain links TRBV7-9 to TRBJ1-5, with TRBD1 as a possible D gene (5 bases). Trimming took off 7 bases at V and 5 bases at J, with 12 bases between the two ends. The CDR3 runs to 13 residues. Germline CDR1 reads SEHNR; CDR2 reads FQNEAQ (reference sequence). CDR3 in DNA: TGTGCCAGCACCCCGGGGGGGGATCAGCCCCAGCATTTT. Translating gives CASTPGGDQPQHF.

The rearrangement links TRBV25-1 to TRBJ2-3, with 12 bases identical to TRBD2. Germline trimming cut 6 bases from V and 0 bases from J; bases unmatched to any gene: 7. CDR1 MGHDK and CDR2 SYGVNS come from the germline V gene. The CDR3 length is 17 residues. CDR3 in amino acids: CASRGRGTSGSTDTQYF. The CDR3 DNA follows: TGTGCCAGCAGGGGAAGGGGGACTAGCGGGAGCACAGATACGCAGTATTTT.

The genes are TRBV6-6 and TRBJ2-3, with 9 bases that match TRBD1. Germline values: CDR1 MNHNY, CDR2 SVGAGI (reference sequence). The ends lost 6 bases at V and 2 bases at J; junction bases unmatched: 6. The CDR3 is made up of 15 amino acids. The CDR3 region has the DNA TGTGCCAGCAGGGAGTGGGACAGGGCCACAGATACGCAGTATTTT. Its translation: CASREWDRATDTQYF.

This clone was counted a single time. The chain recombines TRBV7-6 with TRBJ2-5; D is perhaps TRBD2 (5 bases). Trimming cost V 1 base and J 9 bases, with 18 bases left between them. The germline gives CDR1 SGHVS, CDR2 FNYEAQ. This CDR3 spans 15 amino acids. This CDR3 reads CASSLVSGQYGAQYF. The CDR3 DNA reads TGTGCCAGCAGCTTAGTATCTGGCCAATACGGGGCCCAGTACTTC.

This clone was counted only a few times. The V call is TRBV7-9, the J call TRBJ2-7; TRBD2 matches at 11 bases. Germline V gene data show CDR1 as SEHNR and CDR2 as FQNEAQ (reference sequence). The CDR3 runs to 13 residues. Trimming cost V 6 bases and J 2 bases; bases outside gene matches: 0. The chain's CDR3 is CASSSGRAYEQYF. DNA of the CDR3: TGTGCCAGCAGTAGCGGGAGGGCCTACGAGCAGTACTTC.

The chain couples TRBV7-3 to TRBJ2-1; TRBD2 matches 9 bases. Germline values: CDR1 SGHTA, CDR2 FQGTGA. The CDR3 covers 14 residues. Trimming took 2 bases from V and 7 from J; bases not matched to a gene: 3. This CDR3 reads CASSLEREVNEQFF. DNA of the CDR3: TGTGCCAGCAGCTTAGAGCGGGAGGTTAATGAGCAGTTCTTC.

The count of this clone is one. V is TRBV5-5 and J is TRBJ1-3; the D gene is possibly TRBD1 (5 bases). The CDR3 is made up of 12 amino acids. Trimming took off 4 bases at V and 7 bases at J, with 9 bases between the two ends. Germline V gene data show CDR1 as SGHKS and CDR2 as YYEKEE (reference sequence). The CDR3 nucleotides are TGTGCCAGCAGCCTTCCAGGGAACACCATATATTTT. It specifies CASSLPGNTIYF.

The V call is TRBV4-3, the J call TRBJ2-1; TRBD1 is a possible D gene (5 bases). The CDR3 length is 20 residues. CDR1 is LGHNA and CDR2 is YSLEER in the germline V gene. V dropped 2 bases and J dropped 6 bases, with 29 bases sitting between them. The CDR3 DNA follows: TGCGCCAGCAGCCAACATCGCCCTCGATACGATACAGGATATTCCAATGAGCAGTTCTTC. Its protein is CASSQHRPRYDTGYSNEQFF.

The V gene is TRBV27, the J gene TRBJ1-1; no definite D call. The CDR3 has 13 amino acids. V was cut by 2 bases and J by 1 base, with 5 bases left in between. Per germline, CDR1 MNHEY and CDR2 SMNVEV (reference sequence). The CDR3 here is CASSLSRNTEAFF. Written as DNA, the CDR3 is TGTGCCAGCAGTTTAAGTAGGAACACTGAAGCTTTCTTT.

This rearrangement joins TRBV2 to TRBJ1-5; possibly TRBD1 for D (5 bases). Germline CDR1 is SNHLY and CDR2 is FYNNEI. Between the trimmed V and J ends, which lost 1 base and 5 bases, there was a span of 9 bases. This CDR3 is 14 amino acids long. The CDR3 here is CASSEEGFYQPQHF. Here the CDR3 DNA reads TGTGCCAGCAGTGAAGAGGGGTTCTATCAGCCCCAGCATTTT.